The table lists the clone carrying this TCR beta chain with a count of one. What it binds is unknown. The V end was cut by 2 bases, the J end by 3 bases, with 11 bases between. The length of the CDR3 is 14 residues. Germline V CDR1 and CDR2: SGHRS, YFSETQ. The time point: late sampling 161 to 241 days after vaccination in three convalescent patients. Treatment of the sample: approximately 9-day PBMC culture with coronavirus spike peptide pools or control peptides (ViraFEST assay). Cultured CD4+ T cell DNA underwent sequencing with the Oncomine TCR Beta short-read assay. TCRdb processed the PCR reads anew with MiXCR; each CDR3 protein has one entry. The sample consists of under 20,000 distinct CDR3 sequences, under 65% of them appearing once. The sample belongs to a study of vaccination and CD4 T cells after COVID-19. Study-wide findings and caveats: Among those convalescent, a median approximately 83% of reactive clones emerged solely post-vaccination.

The chain couples TRBV5-1 to TRBJ1-2; D is unresolved. This TCR was sampled from a human donor who had recovered from COVID-19. Sequencing used CD4+ T cells from blood, cultured in vitro, obtained about 7 months after SARS-CoV-2 vaccination. The CDR3 DNA sequence: TGCGCCAGCAGCTTCATCCCCGGAGACTATGGCTACACCTTC. It codes for CASSFIPGDYGYTF.